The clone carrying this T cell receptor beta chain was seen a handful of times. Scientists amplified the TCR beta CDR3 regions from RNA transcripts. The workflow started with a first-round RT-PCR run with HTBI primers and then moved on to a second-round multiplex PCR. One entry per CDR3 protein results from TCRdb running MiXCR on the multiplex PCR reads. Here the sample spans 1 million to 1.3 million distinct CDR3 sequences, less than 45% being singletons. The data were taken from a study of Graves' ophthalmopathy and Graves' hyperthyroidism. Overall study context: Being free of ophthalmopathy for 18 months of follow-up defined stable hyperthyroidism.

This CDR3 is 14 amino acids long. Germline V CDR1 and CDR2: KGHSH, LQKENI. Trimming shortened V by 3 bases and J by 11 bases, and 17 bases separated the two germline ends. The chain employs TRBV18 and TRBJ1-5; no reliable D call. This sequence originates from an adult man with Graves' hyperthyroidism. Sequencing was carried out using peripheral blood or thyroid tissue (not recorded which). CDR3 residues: CASSPDRFRWAQHF. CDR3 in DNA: TGTGCCAGCTCACCCGACCGGTTTAGGTGGGCCCAGCATTTT.